These 27 T cell receptor beta chains originate from one sample sequenced in a study of blood T cells in healthy people across ages. The authors ran a second PCR of about 6 to 11 cycles using a sample-barcoded 5' primer and a J-beta primer mix. TCRdb reanalysed the 5' RACE reads using MiXCR and keeps one entry per CDR3 protein. The sample comprises roughly 1.9 million distinct CDR3 sequences, 35% to 50% of which are singletons, and 23% rests with the top ten. The sample taken for sequencing was blood. These receptors were obtained from a human donor in good health.

The chain employs TRBV7-6 and TRBJ1-6, with 10 bases lining up with TRBD1. Losses at the gene ends were 11 bases for V and 9 bases for J; bases not matched to a gene: 16. Germline V lookup: CDR1 SGHVS, CDR2 FNYEAQ. This CDR3 is 16 amino acids long. Written as DNA, the CDR3 is TGTGCCCCTAACGGGGACAGGGGATTTGGGTGTTCACCCCTCCACTTT. This codes for CAPNGDRGFGCSPLHF.

The CDR3 is CASSLRFGTVENEQFF. The CDR3 DNA reads as TGTGCCAGCAGCCTTAGATTTGGGACGGTTGAGAATGAGCAGTTCTTC. This chain uses TRBV4-2 with TRBJ2-1; either TRBD1 or TRBD2 may supply D (5 bases each). Trimming left V 4 bases short and J 7 bases short, with 20 bases between. Germline V gene lookup returns CDR1 LGHNA and CDR2 YNFKEQ. The CDR3 extends over 16 amino acids.

The V and J genes are TRBV6-6 and TRBJ2-3, with D uncertain. Looked up from germline, CDR1 is MNHNY and CDR2 is SVGAGI (reference sequence). This CDR3 is built from 14 residues. Trimming left V 6 bases short and J 0 bases short, with 10 bases between. CDR3 coding DNA: TGTGCCAGCAGGGAATTTCCTAGCACAGATACGCAGTATTTT. Its translation is CASREFPSTDTQYF.

The chain joins TRBV7-9 to TRBJ2-7; D is uncertain. Germline V gene lookup returns CDR1 SEHNR and CDR2 FQNEAQ (reference sequence). Trimming took off 6 bases at V and 0 bases at J, with 24 bases between the two ends. The length of the CDR3 is 18 residues. The CDR3 spells CASSSTVTKYFSSYEQYF. CDR3 nucleotides: TGTGCCAGCAGTTCTACTGTGACCAAGTACTTCAGCTCCTACGAGCAGTACTTC.

This clonotype was detected a few times. Here the CDR3 reads CASSQGFWDEQYF. The CDR3 nucleotides are TGCGCCAGCAGCCAAGGATTCTGGGACGAGCAGTACTTC. The J gene is TRBJ2-7, the V gene TRBV4-3; D uncertain. V was trimmed by 1 base and J by 5 bases, leaving 9 bases between them. Germline V lookup: CDR1 LGHNA, CDR2 YSLEER. The CDR3 runs 13 residues.

This sequence joins TRBV18 and TRBJ2-3; TRBD1 matches at 7 bases. Trimming removed 6 bases from V and 1 base from J; junction bases left unmatched: 10. The CDR3 loop spans 16 amino acids. In germline, CDR1 is KGHSH, CDR2 LQKENI. The CDR3 loop is CASSENRGLGTDTQYF. CDR3 bases: TGTGCCAGCTCGGAAAACAGGGGATTGGGCACAGATACGCAGTATTTT.

The chain links TRBV6-2 or TRBV6-3 to TRBJ2-5, with a tentative D call TRBD1 (6 bases). Germline V CDR1 and CDR2: MNHEY, SVGEGT. The CDR3 consists of 14 residues. Trimming left V 7 bases short and J 2 bases short, with 14 bases between. CDR3 bases: TGTGCCAGCACCTCCGGGACACCTCAAGAGACCCAGTACTTC. Protein sequence: CASTSGTPQETQYF.

This chain links TRBV20-1 with TRBJ2-1; TRBD2 might be the D (6 bases). V lost 4 bases and J lost 10, with 17 bases in between. This CDR3 is 13 amino acids long. Germline V gene lookup returns CDR1 DFQATT and CDR2 SNEGSKA (reference sequence). DNA of the CDR3: TGCAGTGCTAAAGGCCGGGACTGGGGAGAGCAGTTCTTC. It encodes CSAKGRDWGEQFF.

The chain has TRBV20-1 and TRBJ2-1; a weak D match, TRBD1 (6 bases). This CDR3 comprises 15 residues. Germline lookup yields CDR1 DFQATT and CDR2 SNEGSKA (reference sequence). Trimming took off 0 bases at V and 8 bases at J, with 17 bases between the two ends. As DNA, the CDR3 is TGCAGTGCTAGAGAAGTGGGACAAACAAGGTATGAGCAGTTCTTC. Encoded protein: CSAREVGQTRYEQFF.

This chain links TRBV20-1 with TRBJ2-6; 8 bases are shared with TRBD2. J lost 0 bases, V lost 2 bases, and 9 bases had no gene match. Germline CDR1 is DFQATT and CDR2 is SNEGSKA (reference sequence). This CDR3 is built from 18 residues. Here the CDR3 reads CSARPGRGSSSGANVLTF. CDR3 nucleotides: TGCAGTGCTAGACCCGGGAGGGGATCAAGCTCTGGGGCCAACGTCCTGACTTTC.

CDR3 loop: CSASKGARGNQPQHF. CDR3 DNA: TGCAGTGCTAGCAAGGGGGCGCGGGGCAATCAGCCCCAGCATTTT. The rearrangement joins TRBV20-1 to TRBJ1-5, with 7 bases lining up with TRBD1. V trimming: 3 bases; J trimming: 2 bases; junction bases outside the gene matches: 7. The CDR3 covers 15 residues. Germline CDR1 and CDR2: DFQATT and SNEGSKA (reference sequence).

This chain joins TRBV7-2 and TRBJ1-6; no clear D gene. Between the trimmed V and J ends, which lost 6 bases and 10 bases, there was a span of 10 bases. The V gene's germline CDR1 is SGHTA and CDR2 FQGNSA. This CDR3 is 12 amino acids long. DNA of the CDR3: TGTGCCAGCAGTTTACACGAGTCACCCCTCCACTTT. Protein product: CASSLHESPLHF.

V and J are TRBV20-1 and TRBJ2-5; tentatively, D is TRBD1 (6 bases). The germline CDR1 and CDR2 sequences are DFQATT and SNEGSKA (reference sequence). Trimming removed 6 bases at V and 3 bases at J, with 8 bases between. There are 11 residues in the CDR3. For the CDR3, the DNA is TGCAGTGCAAACAGGGAAGAGACCCAGTACTTC. Its protein is CSANREETQYF.

The rearrangement uses TRBV6-2 or TRBV6-3 and TRBJ2-1, with D possibly being TRBD1 or TRBD2 (5 bases each). This CDR3 has 11 amino acids. The V gene's germline CDR1 is MNHEY and CDR2 SVGEGT. CDR3 coding DNA: TGTGCTACGGTGGGGGACAATGAGCAGTTCTTC. Encoded protein: CATVGDNEQFF.

This chain uses TRBV7-2 with TRBJ2-2; maybe TRBD1 (5 bases). There are 16 residues in the CDR3. Trimming removed 0 bases from V and 5 bases from J, with 13 bases in between. From germline, CDR1 is SGHTA and CDR2 FQGNSA. The CDR3 bases are TGTGCCAGCAGCTTAGCGGGGCGGAGTCGAACCGGGGAGCTGTTTTTT. Translated: CASSLAGRSRTGELFF.

The chain carries TRBV6-5 and TRBJ2-4; D not certain. The CDR3 is made up of 13 amino acids. Germline CDR1 and CDR2: MNHEY and SVGAGI. V was clipped by 7 bases and J by 13 bases, with 20 bases between them. CDR3 nucleotides: TGTGCCAGCACTCCGTGGTCAGGATTATGGCAGTACTTC. Protein product: CASTPWSGLWQYF.

The chain carries TRBV10-3 and TRBJ2-7, with D perhaps TRBD2 (6 bases). The germline gives CDR1 ENHRY, CDR2 SYGVKD. The length of the CDR3 is 11 residues. V was trimmed by 9 bases and J by 6 bases, leaving 12 bases between them. CDR3 region: CAIRRAGEQYV. The CDR3 DNA reads as TGTGCCATTAGGAGGGCTGGCGAGCAGTACGTC.

This rearrangement joins TRBV6-6 to TRBJ2-5; TRBD1 aligns across 12 bases. V dropped 6 bases and J dropped 3; count of bases not matched to a gene: 8. This CDR3 region has 16 residues. Germline CDR1 reads MNHNY; CDR2 reads SVGAGI (reference sequence). CDR3 in DNA: TGTGCCAGCAGCAGTCCGGGACAGGGGGCGGAAGAGACCCAGTACTTC. Translation: CASSSPGQGAEETQYF.

The chain couples TRBV28 to TRBJ1-1; perhaps TRBD1 as D (5 bases). CDR1 and CDR2 (germline): MDHEN, SYDVKM. Trimming shortened V by 5 bases and J by 0 bases, and 13 bases separated the two germline ends. The CDR3 totals 15 residues. Here the CDR3 reads CASSPWGRMNTEAFF. CDR3 DNA sequence: TGTGCCAGCAGTCCCTGGGGCAGGATGAACACTGAAGCTTTCTTT.

The chain links TRBV6-5 to TRBJ2-7; D gene unclear. The germline V and J ends were trimmed by 0 bases and 0 bases, with 21 bases remaining between them. This CDR3 spans 19 amino acids. Germline CDR1 is MNHEY and CDR2 is SVGAGI. CDR3 DNA sequence: TGTGCCAGCAGTTACTCGAACGATTATGGCGGCCTGAGCTCCTACGAGCAGTACTTC. This encodes CASSYSNDYGGLSSYEQYF.

This chain joins TRBV11-2 and TRBJ2-1; D is possibly TRBD1 or TRBD2 (5 bases each). Germline assignment: CDR1 SGHAT and CDR2 FQNNGV. The CDR3 sequence is 14 residues long. Trimming removed 11 bases at V and 7 bases at J, with 21 bases between. CDR3 DNA: TGTGCCGGATCCGGGACCGCCGACCTTAATGAGCAGTTCTTC. The encoded protein is CAGSGTADLNEQFF.

As concerns this clonotype: With a much larger clone just one base away, this may be a read error. The chain links TRBV12-3 or TRBV12-4 to TRBJ2-3, with 7 bases lining up with TRBD1. CDR3 length equals 15 residues. The CDR3, as DNA: TGTGCCAGCAATTTAGGGGACAGCAGCACAGATACGCAGTATTTT. Its protein product is CASNLGDSSTDTQYF.

This chain joins TRBV29-1 and TRBJ2-7; TRBD2 might be the D (5 bases). From germline, CDR1 is SQVTM and CDR2 ANQGSEA. The CDR3 spans 13 residues. Trimming removed 4 bases from V and 0 bases from J, with 10 bases in between. The CDR3 nucleotides read TGCAGCGTTGGGACTCGACACTCCTACGAGCAGTACTTC. Protein sequence: CSVGTRHSYEQYF.

This clonotype was counted between two and nine times. The chain joins TRBV5-6 to TRBJ2-7; D possibly corresponds to TRBD2 (6 bases). Trimming stripped 7 bases from V and 2 bases from J, with 16 bases between. The CDR3 length is 14 residues. Germline V gives CDR1 SGHDT, CDR2 YYEEEE. CDR3 loop: CASGPGGLAYEQYF. CDR3 sequence (DNA): TGTGCCAGCGGACCCGGGGGATTGGCCTACGAGCAGTACTTC.

This clonotype turned up a few times. V is TRBV7-2 and J is TRBJ1-2, with D maybe TRBD1 (5 bases). Germline CDR1 reads SGHTA; CDR2 reads FQGNSA. This CDR3 has 14 amino acids. With 1 base removed from V and 4 bases from J, the gap between germline ends came to 10 bases. CDR3 loop: CASSLEQVVYGYTF. Here the CDR3 DNA reads TGTGCCAGCAGCTTAGAACAGGTGGTCTATGGCTACACCTTC.

This clonotype was counted at least ten times. This chain joins TRBV4-1 and TRBJ2-4; 7 bases agree with TRBD1. Germline-derived CDR1 and CDR2 are MGHRA and YSYEKL. The CDR3 extends over 16 amino acids. J gave up 5 bases and V 0 bases, and 7 bases lay outside the gene matches. CDR3 amino acids: CASSQDDDRAENIQYF. In DNA form, the CDR3 reads TGCGCCAGCAGCCAAGATGACGACAGGGCTGAAAACATTCAGTACTTC.

This clonotype was observed a handful of times. The chain recombines TRBV20-1 with TRBJ2-5; no clear D gene. The better agreement between TRBJ2-7 and the DNA end casts doubt on the J call. The CDR3 loop spans 11 amino acids. The germline gives CDR1 DFQATT, CDR2 SNEGSKA (reference sequence). In DNA form, the CDR3 reads TGCAGTGCACCCGGTTTTGGCGAGCAGTACTTC. This sequence encodes CSAPGFGEQYF.